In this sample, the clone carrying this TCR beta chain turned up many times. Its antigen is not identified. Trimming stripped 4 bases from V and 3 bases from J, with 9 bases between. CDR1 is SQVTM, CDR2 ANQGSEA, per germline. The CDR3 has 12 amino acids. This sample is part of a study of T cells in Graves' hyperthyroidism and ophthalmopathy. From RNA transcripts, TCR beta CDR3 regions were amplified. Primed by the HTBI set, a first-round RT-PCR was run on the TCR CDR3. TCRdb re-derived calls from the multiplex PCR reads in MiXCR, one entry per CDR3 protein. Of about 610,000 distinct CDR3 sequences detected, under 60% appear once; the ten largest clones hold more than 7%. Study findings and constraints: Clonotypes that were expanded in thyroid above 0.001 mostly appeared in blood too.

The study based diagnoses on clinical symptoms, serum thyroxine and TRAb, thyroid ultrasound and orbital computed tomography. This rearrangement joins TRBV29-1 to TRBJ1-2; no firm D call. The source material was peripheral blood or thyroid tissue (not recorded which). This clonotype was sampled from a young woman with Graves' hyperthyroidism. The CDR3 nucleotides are TGCAGCGTTGCGGATCCTGACTATGGCTACACCTTC. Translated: CSVADPDYGYTF.